Below are 30 T cell receptor beta chains sequenced from a single sample in a study of identical twins. One entry per CDR3 protein, called by TCRdb with MiXCR from the 5' RACE reads. This sample yields about 200,000 distinct CDR3 sequences, of which about 11% are seen a single time; over 8% belongs to the top ten. Sequenced: memory T cells sorted from blood. Every receptor here comes from a man over 45 in good health.

A remark on this clonotype: This may arise from a read error, as a much more abundant clone is one base away. V gene TRBV9 combines with J gene TRBJ2-1, with D possibly being TRBD2 (6 bases). Germline CDR1 is SGDLS and CDR2 is YYNGEE. Between the trimmed V and J ends, which lost 4 bases and 6 bases, there was a span of 17 bases. The CDR3 consists of 15 residues. The CDR3 DNA is TGTGCCAGCAGCTCGGGACTCTTGGGGTCCAATGAGCAGTTCTTC. Its translation is CASSSGLLGSNEQFF.

This clonotype was seen ten or more times. This chain connects TRBV4-3 to TRBJ2-1; possibly TRBD1 for D (5 bases). This CDR3 has 13 residues. Trimming cost V 2 bases and J 9 bases, with 11 bases left between them. Germline values: CDR1 LGHNA, CDR2 YSLEER. The CDR3 sequence is CASSQIWGGEQFF. The CDR3 coding sequence is TGCGCCAGCAGCCAAATCTGGGGCGGTGAGCAGTTCTTC.

Many counts were recorded for this clonotype. The chain combines TRBV12-3 or TRBV12-4 with TRBJ2-2; 9 bases fit TRBD2. V dropped 3 bases and J dropped 5; count of bases not matched to a gene: 10. This CDR3 is built from 17 residues. The CDR3 loop reads CASSFRRREGPTGELFF. In DNA, the CDR3 is TGTGCCAGCAGTTTTAGGAGGCGGGAGGGGCCAACCGGGGAGCTGTTTTTT.

Many counts were recorded for this clonotype. The chain joins TRBV20-1 to TRBJ1-2; D possibly corresponds to TRBD1 (5 bases). There are 14 residues in the CDR3. The V gene's germline CDR1 is DFQATT and CDR2 SNEGSKA (reference sequence). For the CDR3, the DNA is TGCAGCGCCCCGGGGGTGGGGCTGGGATATGGCTACACCTTC. This encodes CSAPGVGLGYGYTF.

The chain carries TRBV7-9 and TRBJ1-1, with 8 bases lining up with TRBD1. Germline trimming cut 4 bases from V and 0 bases from J; bases unmatched to any gene: 7. Looked up from germline, CDR1 is SEHNR and CDR2 is FQNEAQ (reference sequence). The CDR3 consists of 16 residues. The CDR3 DNA reads as TGTGCCAGCAGCTCGGGACAGGCCCGCTTGAACACTGAAGCTTTCTTT. It encodes CASSSGQARLNTEAFF.

This clonotype was detected ten times or more. This sequence joins TRBV12-5 and TRBJ1-2, with D unclear. V was cut by 0 bases and J by 0 bases, with 11 bases left in between. Germline-derived CDR1 and CDR2 are LGHNT and FRNRAP. The CDR3 totals 16 residues. This CDR3 is CASGLVLQSSNYGYTF. The CDR3 region has the DNA TGTGCTAGTGGTTTGGTACTTCAGTCATCTAACTATGGCTACACCTTC.

The V and J genes are TRBV20-1 and TRBJ1-5; TRBD1 might be the D (6 bases). Germline assignment: CDR1 DFQATT and CDR2 SNEGSKA (reference sequence). V gave up 6 bases and J gave up 9 bases, with 21 bases separating them. The CDR3 sequence is 14 residues long. CDR3: CSAVPGSPRGPQHF. CDR3 in DNA: TGCAGTGCCGTCCCCGGGAGCCCCAGGGGGCCCCAGCATTTT.

This clonotype was detected ten times or more. V usage is TRBV20-1 and J usage is TRBJ2-7; D gene ambiguous. The CDR3 spans 12 residues. CDR1 DFQATT and CDR2 SNEGSKA come from the germline V gene (reference sequence). The V end was cut by 4 bases, the J end by 1 base, with 8 bases between. The CDR3 spells CSAKTGSYEQYF. The DNA of the CDR3 is TGCAGTGCTAAGACTGGATCCTACGAGCAGTACTTC.

This rearrangement joins TRBV11-2 to TRBJ1-1; TRBD1 is a possible D gene (5 bases). Trimming removed 5 bases from V and 3 bases from J, with 10 bases in between. Germline assignment: CDR1 SGHAT and CDR2 FQNNGV. CDR3 length equals 13 residues. Here the CDR3 DNA reads TGTGCCAGCAGCCGGATCAGGGACACTGAAGCTTTCTTT. It is translated as CASSRIRDTEAFF.

This clonotype was seen a single time. CDR3 DNA: TGTGCCAGCAGCCCAGGTGGGACTAGCCGAGCCGGAACCCAGTACTTC. Translation: CASSPGGTSRAGTQYF. This sequence joins TRBV7-2 and TRBJ2-5; 9 bases align to TRBD2. Unmatched junction bases numbered 15, after V lost 5 bases and J lost 8 bases. From germline, CDR1 is SGHTA and CDR2 FQGNSA. The CDR3 length is 16 residues.

This clonotype was detected ten times or more. The chain has TRBV19 and TRBJ2-4; weak D call: TRBD2 (5 bases). Trimming left V 1 base short and J 2 bases short, with 12 bases between. CDR1 and CDR2 (germline): LNHDA, SQIVND (reference sequence). The CDR3 has 16 residues. The CDR3 bases are TGTGCCAGTAGTATAGCCGCCGGGATTCCCAAAAACATTCAGTACTTC. Its protein product is CASSIAAGIPKNIQYF. Using reference TRBV19 and TRBJ2-4 for the parts outside the CDR3, the full variable domain is DGGITQSPKYLFRKEGQNVTLSCEQNLNHDAMYWYRQDPGQGLRLIYYSQIVNDFQKGDIAEGYSVSREKKESFPLTVTSAQKNPTAFYLCASSIAAGIPKNIQYFGAGTRLSVL.

This clonotype was detected only a few times. The genes are TRBV6-5 and TRBJ2-1; 10 nucleotides agree with TRBD1. The trim removed 2 bases at V and 5 bases at J, leaving 3 bases unmatched. This CDR3 contains 15 residues. The V gene's germline CDR1 is MNHEY and CDR2 SVGAGI. The CDR3 bases are TGTGCCAGCAGTTACCTGGGACAGGGGAACAATGAGCAGTTCTTC. Translation: CASSYLGQGNNEQFF.

This clonotype has more than one count but fewer than ten. The V gene is TRBV5-1, the J gene TRBJ1-4, with D unclear. Germline CDR1 and CDR2: SGHRS and YFSETQ. V was clipped by 1 base and J by 6 bases, with 10 bases between them. This CDR3 is built from 14 residues. The CDR3 bases are TGCGCCAGCAGCTTGAATGGGGAAGATGAAAAACTGTTTTTT. It is translated as CASSLNGEDEKLFF.

The chain has TRBV3-1 and TRBJ2-5; D is tentatively TRBD1 or TRBD2 (5 bases each). The CDR3 has 14 residues. Between the trimmed V and J ends, which lost 3 bases and 10 bases, there was a span of 18 bases. Germline-derived CDR1 and CDR2 are LGHDT and YNNKEL (reference sequence). CDR3 sequence (DNA): TGTGCCAGCAGCCATCCCAGGGAGCCGGAGGACCAGTACTTC. The encoded protein is CASSHPREPEDQYF.

The chain uses TRBV6-2 or TRBV6-3 and TRBJ2-7; unclear D gene. The CDR3 sequence is 14 residues long. The V end lost 0 bases, the J end lost 1 base, and 7 bases lay between the germline ends. Germline V gene lookup returns CDR1 MNHEY and CDR2 SVGEGT. This CDR3 is CASSYSLSSYEQYF. The CDR3 DNA reads as TGTGCCAGCAGTTACTCACTATCATCCTACGAGCAGTACTTC.

The chain employs TRBV5-1 and TRBJ2-3, with D possibly matching TRBD2 (5 bases). The CDR3 is made up of 13 amino acids. Germline CDR1 reads SGHRS; CDR2 reads YFSETQ. V was pared by 4 bases and J by 4 bases, with 10 bases between. For the CDR3, the DNA is TGCGCCAGCAGCGATACTAGTTCAGATACGCAGTATTTT. Its protein is CASSDTSSDTQYF.

This clonotype was seen repeatedly, ten times or more. The V call is TRBV11-2, the J call TRBJ2-7; D is perhaps TRBD1 (6 bases). Germline CDR1 and CDR2: SGHAT and FQNNGV. The V end was cut by 3 bases, the J end by 1 base, with 13 bases between. This CDR3 has 15 residues. CDR3 loop: CASSFGDRPSYEQYF. CDR3 nucleotides: TGTGCCAGCAGCTTTGGAGACAGGCCTTCCTACGAGCAGTACTTC.

This sequence joins TRBV2 and TRBJ2-7, with 8 nucleotides matching TRBD1. Trimming took 2 bases from V and 6 from J; bases not matched to a gene: 6. CDR3 size: 14 residues. The germline V gene encodes CDR1 SNHLY and CDR2 FYNNEI. CDR3 bases: TGTGCCAGCAGTGAACCCCAGGGGGCTGGCGAGCAGTACTTC. It is translated as CASSEPQGAGEQYF. Supplemented by reference TRBV2 and TRBJ2-7, the full variable domain reads EPEVTQTPSHQVTQMGQEVILRCVPISNHLYFYWYRQILGQKVEFLVSFYNNEISEKSEIFDDQFSVERPDGSNFTLKIRSTKLEDSAMYFCASSEPQGAGEQYFGPGTRLTVT.

This clonotype came up a few times. The chain recombines TRBV28 with TRBJ2-1; the match to TRBD2 covers 14 bases. V trimming: 5 bases; J trimming: 9 bases; junction bases outside the gene matches: 12. The CDR3 is made up of 17 amino acids. Germline CDR1 is MDHEN and CDR2 is SYDVKM. The CDR3 loop is CASSPPGTSGRQGEQFF. CDR3 sequence (DNA): TGTGCCAGCAGTCCCCCCGGGACTAGCGGGAGACAGGGTGAGCAGTTCTTC.

V and J are TRBV4-3 and TRBJ1-2; D unclear. Per germline, CDR1 LGHNA and CDR2 YSLEER. V lost 0 bases to trimming and J lost 0 bases, with 11 bases between them. The CDR3 is 16 amino acids. CDR3 residues: CASSQETGKANYGYTF. The CDR3 region has the DNA TGCGCCAGCAGCCAAGAAACCGGGAAAGCTAACTATGGCTACACCTTC.

The J gene is TRBJ2-4, the V gene TRBV6-2 or TRBV6-3; 15 nucleotides match TRBD2. CDR1 is MNHEY and CDR2 is SVGEGT in the germline V gene. The CDR3 extends over 17 amino acids. V shed 4 bases and J 3 bases; nucleotides not matched to a gene: 4. The CDR3 region has the DNA TGTGCCAGCAGTTCCGGGACTAGCGGGGGGTTCAAAAACATTCAGTACTTC. Protein product: CASSSGTSGGFKNIQYF.

V and J are TRBV7-6 and TRBJ2-5; D remains ambiguous. The CDR3 has 13 residues. Between the trimmed V and J ends, which lost 7 bases and 5 bases, there was a span of 14 bases. Germline V lookup: CDR1 SGHVS, CDR2 FNYEAQ. The CDR3 spells CASNLDIRETQYF. In nucleotides, the CDR3 is TGTGCCAGCAACCTCGACATCCGGGAGACCCAGTACTTC.

The V gene is TRBV12-3 or TRBV12-4, the J gene TRBJ1-2, with D possibly TRBD1 on 5 matching bases. Trimming took 0 bases from V and 5 from J, leaving 13 bases between them. The length of the CDR3 is 15 residues. The CDR3, as DNA: TGTGCCAGCAGTTTAGCGGGGGTAATGCGGTATGGCTACACCTTC. Protein sequence: CASSLAGVMRYGYTF.

This clonotype was detected many times. The chain uses TRBV3-1 and TRBJ1-1; D is uncertain. This CDR3 has 13 residues. Germline V gene sequence: CDR1 LGHDT, CDR2 YNNKEL (reference sequence). V was trimmed by 4 bases and J by 2 bases, leaving 8 bases between them. The CDR3 sequence is CASSPSFNTEAFF. The DNA for the CDR3 is TGTGCCAGCAGCCCCTCCTTTAACACTGAAGCTTTCTTT.

V gene TRBV7-6 combines with J gene TRBJ2-7, with D perhaps matching TRBD2 (9 bases). CDR3 size: 16 residues. Deletions cut 5 bases from V and 5 bases from J, with 22 bases between. In germline, CDR1 is SGHVS, CDR2 FNYEAQ. As DNA, the CDR3 is TGTGCCAGCAGCCCCAGGGGGCGGGGGGGCCAAGACGAGCAGTACTTC. This sequence encodes CASSPRGRGGQDEQYF.

This clonotype showed up just a few times. V usage is TRBV27 and J usage is TRBJ1-4, with D perhaps matching TRBD1 (6 bases). Germline V gene lookup returns CDR1 MNHEY and CDR2 SMNVEV (reference sequence). V was trimmed by 4 bases and J by 3 bases, leaving 18 bases between them. This CDR3 contains 17 residues. The chain's CDR3 is CASSWGSNRAANEKLFF. DNA of the CDR3: TGTGCCAGCAGTTGGGGATCCAACAGGGCTGCTAATGAAAAACTGTTTTTT.

This clonotype was seen ten or more times. The chain recombines TRBV12-3 or TRBV12-4 with TRBJ2-5; TRBD2 matches at 8 bases. V was pared by 5 bases and J by 10 bases, with 15 bases of the junction left unmatched. CDR3 length: 15 amino acids. The CDR3 is CASSRHGAGGRYQYF. DNA of the CDR3: TGTGCCAGCAGTCGCCATGGGGCGGGGGGCCGGTACCAGTACTTC.

The chain has TRBV4-3 and TRBJ2-5; 7 positions match TRBD2. The CDR3 is made up of 15 amino acids. V lost 4 bases and J lost 2; bases outside the gene matches: 7. CDR1 and CDR2 (germline): LGHNA, YSLEER. The CDR3 DNA reads TGCGCCAGCAGCCGCCGCGCGGGGGATCAAGAGACCCAGTACTTC. Its translation: CASSRRAGDQETQYF.

V is TRBV10-3 and J is TRBJ2-2, with TRBD2 identical over 10 bases. CDR3 length: 17 residues. Trimming cost V 0 bases and J 5 bases; bases outside gene matches: 6. CDR1 and CDR2 (germline): ENHRY, SYGVKD. This chain's CDR3 is CAISESKRGGLTGELFF. The CDR3 region has the DNA TGTGCCATCAGTGAGTCGAAGCGGGGGGGCTTGACCGGGGAGCTGTTTTTT.

The chain employs TRBV7-3 and TRBJ2-7; 8 bases align to TRBD1. The junction had 11 bases not matched to a gene; V was cut back by 7 bases and J by 3 bases. Per germline, CDR1 SGHTA and CDR2 FQGTGA. The CDR3 length is 15 residues. CDR3 sequence: CASTVSGTGDYEQYF. CDR3 bases: TGTGCCAGCACCGTGTCCGGGACAGGCGACTACGAGCAGTACTTC.